The present T cell receptor (beta chain) was sequenced within a study of PD-L1 blockade in urothelial cancer. About the research overall: Patients commenced intravenous atezolizumab, 1,200 mg every 3 weeks, around 2014. About 90% of the 29 patients were men with bladder-origin urothelial cancer.

This CDR3 region has 15 residues. Germline CDR1 and CDR2: SGHRS and YFSETQ. The V and J ends lost 0 bases and 2 bases, in that order; junction bases with no gene match: 2. Assay used: immunoSEQ multiplex PCR; TCRdb lists only in-frame clones, some missing. The sample shows 45,000 to 50,000 clones, 79% of them seen only once. Sample time point: pretreatment peripheral blood. This sequence joins TRBV5-1 and TRBJ2-5, with 9 bases aligning to TRBD2. The TCR sequence derives from an older man with urothelial cancer. The source was PBMCs, collected around atezolizumab (anti-PD-L1) treatment. The CDR3 protein is CASSLGLADQETQYF. The CDR3 DNA follows: TGCGCCAGCAGCTTGGGACTAGCGGATCAAGAGACCCAGTACTTC.